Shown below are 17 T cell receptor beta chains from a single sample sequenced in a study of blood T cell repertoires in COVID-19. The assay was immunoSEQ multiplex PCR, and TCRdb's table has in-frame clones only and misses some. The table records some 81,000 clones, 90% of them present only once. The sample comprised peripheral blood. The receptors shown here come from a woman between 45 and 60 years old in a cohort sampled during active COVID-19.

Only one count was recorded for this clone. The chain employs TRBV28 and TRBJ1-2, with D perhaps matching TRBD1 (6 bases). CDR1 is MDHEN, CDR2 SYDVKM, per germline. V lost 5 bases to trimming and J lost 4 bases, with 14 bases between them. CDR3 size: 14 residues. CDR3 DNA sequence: TGTGCCAGCAGTCCAGCGACAGGTAGCTATGGCTACACCTTC. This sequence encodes CASSPATGSYGYTF.

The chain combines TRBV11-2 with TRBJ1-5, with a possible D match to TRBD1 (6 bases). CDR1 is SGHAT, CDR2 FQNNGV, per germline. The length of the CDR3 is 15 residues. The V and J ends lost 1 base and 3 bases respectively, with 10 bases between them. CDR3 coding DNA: TGTGCCAGCAGCTTAGGAGGACAGCCCAATCAGCCCCAGCATTTT. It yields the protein CASSLGGQPNQPQHF.

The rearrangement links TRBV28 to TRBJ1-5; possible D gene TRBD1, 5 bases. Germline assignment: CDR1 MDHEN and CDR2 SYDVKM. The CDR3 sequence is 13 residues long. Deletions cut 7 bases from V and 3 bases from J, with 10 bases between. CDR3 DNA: TGTGCCAGCACCTGGGACTACAATCAGCCCCAGCATTTT. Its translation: CASTWDYNQPQHF.

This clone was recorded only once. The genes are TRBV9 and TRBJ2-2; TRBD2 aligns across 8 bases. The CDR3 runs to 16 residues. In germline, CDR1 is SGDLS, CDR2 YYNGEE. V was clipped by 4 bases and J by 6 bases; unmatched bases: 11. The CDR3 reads CASSPTGLAAAGELFF. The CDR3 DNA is TGTGCCAGCAGCCCAACCGGACTAGCAGCTGCCGGGGAGCTGTTTTTT.

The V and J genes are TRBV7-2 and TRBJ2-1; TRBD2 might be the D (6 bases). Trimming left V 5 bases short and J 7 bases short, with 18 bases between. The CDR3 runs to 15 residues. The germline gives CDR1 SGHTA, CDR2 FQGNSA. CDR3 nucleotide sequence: TGTGCCAGCAGCGTTAGCGGTCCCGTAGGAAATGAGCAGTTCTTC. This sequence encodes CASSVSGPVGNEQFF.

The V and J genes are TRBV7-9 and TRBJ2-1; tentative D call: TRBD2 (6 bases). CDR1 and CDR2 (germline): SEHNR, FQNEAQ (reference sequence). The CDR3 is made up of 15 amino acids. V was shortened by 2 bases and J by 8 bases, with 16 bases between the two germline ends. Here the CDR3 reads CASSLPGTPVYEQFF. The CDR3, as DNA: TGTGCCAGCAGCTTACCCGGGACTCCGGTGTATGAGCAGTTCTTC.

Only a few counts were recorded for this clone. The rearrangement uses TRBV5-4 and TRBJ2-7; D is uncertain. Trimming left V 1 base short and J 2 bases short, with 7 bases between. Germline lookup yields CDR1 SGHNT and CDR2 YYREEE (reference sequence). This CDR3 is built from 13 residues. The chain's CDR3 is CASSLWQAYEQYF. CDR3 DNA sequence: TGTGCCAGCAGCTTGTGGCAGGCCTACGAGCAGTACTTC.

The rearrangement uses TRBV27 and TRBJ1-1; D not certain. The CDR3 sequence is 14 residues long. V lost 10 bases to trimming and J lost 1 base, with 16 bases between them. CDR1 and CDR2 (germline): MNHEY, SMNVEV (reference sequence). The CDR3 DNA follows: TGTGCCACCCGGAGGGAAGGGAGGAACACTGAAGCTTTCTTT. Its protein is CATRREGRNTEAFF.

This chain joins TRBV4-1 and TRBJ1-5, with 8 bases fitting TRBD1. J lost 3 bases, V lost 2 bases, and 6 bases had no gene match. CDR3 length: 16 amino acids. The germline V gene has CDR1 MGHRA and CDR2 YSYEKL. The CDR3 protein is CASSQPDRGYNQPQHF. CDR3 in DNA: TGCGCCAGCAGCCAACCCGACAGGGGTTACAATCAGCCCCAGCATTTT.

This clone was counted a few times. As DNA, the CDR3 is TGTGCCAGCAGTCTAGACTCCCCCACAGATACGCAGTATTTT. It specifies CASSLDSPTDTQYF. The rearrangement uses TRBV27 and TRBJ2-3, with D unresolved. The V and J ends lost 5 bases and 2 bases respectively, with 11 bases between them. Germline CDR1 is MNHEY and CDR2 is SMNVEV (reference sequence). The CDR3 has 14 residues.

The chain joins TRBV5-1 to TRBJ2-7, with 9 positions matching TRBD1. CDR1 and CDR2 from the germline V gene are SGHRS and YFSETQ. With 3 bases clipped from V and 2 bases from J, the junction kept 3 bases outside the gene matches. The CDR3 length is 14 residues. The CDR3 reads CASSSGQGTYEQYF. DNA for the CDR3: TGCGCCAGCAGCTCGGGACAGGGAACCTACGAGCAGTACTTC.

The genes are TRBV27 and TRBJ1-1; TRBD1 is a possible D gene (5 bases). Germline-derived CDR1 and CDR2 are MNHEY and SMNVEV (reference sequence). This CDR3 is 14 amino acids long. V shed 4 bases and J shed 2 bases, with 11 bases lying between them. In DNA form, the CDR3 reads TGTGCCAGCAGTTACGCGGGGCCAAACACTGAAGCTTTCTTT. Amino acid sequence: CASSYAGPNTEAFF.

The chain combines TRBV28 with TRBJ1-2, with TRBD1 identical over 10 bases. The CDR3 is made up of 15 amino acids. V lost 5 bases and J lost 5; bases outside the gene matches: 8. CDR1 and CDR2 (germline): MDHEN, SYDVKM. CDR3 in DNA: TGTGCCAGCAGTCCCGGGACAGGGGAGGGATATGGCTACACCTTC. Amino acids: CASSPGTGEGYGYTF.

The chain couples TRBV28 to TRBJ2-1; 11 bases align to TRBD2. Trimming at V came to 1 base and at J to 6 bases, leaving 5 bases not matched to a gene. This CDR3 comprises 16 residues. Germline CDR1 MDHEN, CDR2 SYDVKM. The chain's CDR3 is CASSLLLAGEVNEQFF. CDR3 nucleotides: TGTGCCAGCAGTTTATTACTAGCGGGAGAGGTCAATGAGCAGTTCTTC.

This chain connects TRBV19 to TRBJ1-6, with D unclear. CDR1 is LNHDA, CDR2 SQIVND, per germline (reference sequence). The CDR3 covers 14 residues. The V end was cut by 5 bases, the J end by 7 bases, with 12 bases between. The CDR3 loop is CASSGGLQNSPLHF. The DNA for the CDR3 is TGTGCCAGTAGTGGAGGACTCCAAAATTCACCCCTCCACTTT.

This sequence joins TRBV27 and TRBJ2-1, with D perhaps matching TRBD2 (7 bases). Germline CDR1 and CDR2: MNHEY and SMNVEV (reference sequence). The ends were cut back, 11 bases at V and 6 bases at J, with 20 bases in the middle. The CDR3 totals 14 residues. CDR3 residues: CAVGGASLGNEQFF. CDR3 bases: TGTGCCGTAGGGGGGGCTTCGTTGGGCAATGAGCAGTTCTTC.

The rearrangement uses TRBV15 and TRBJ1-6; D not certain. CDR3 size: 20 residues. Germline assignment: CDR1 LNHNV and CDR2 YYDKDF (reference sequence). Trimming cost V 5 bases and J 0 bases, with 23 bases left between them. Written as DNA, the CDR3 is TGTGCCACCAGCCGCCAAAGACACAGCCGCCCCAGCTCCTATAATTCACCCCTCCACTTT. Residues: CATSRQRHSRPSSYNSPLHF.